There are a few counts of the clone carrying this T cell receptor beta chain. The sample belongs to a study of T cells in Graves' hyperthyroidism and ophthalmopathy. From 10 ml of fresh peripheral blood, PBMCs were isolated. This CDR3 has 14 residues. Germline CDR1 and CDR2: MNHNS and SASEGT. V gave up 5 bases and J gave up 2 bases, with 12 bases separating them. It was RNA transcripts that yielded the amplified TCR beta CDR3 regions. Using the HTBI primer set, a first-round RT-PCR was run on the TCR CDR3. TCRdb processed the multiplex PCR reads anew with MiXCR; each CDR3 protein has one entry. The sample includes about 720,000 distinct CDR3 sequences, about a sixth of them seen just once.

The sequence was obtained from a man aged 18 to 30 with Graves' hyperthyroidism. V and J are TRBV6-1 and TRBJ1-1, with D unclear. Sequences were obtained from blood. The CDR3 DNA reads TGTGCCAGCAGTCAACATTCACCCAACACTGAAGCTTTCTTT. Protein sequence: CASSQHSPNTEAFF.